These 24 T cell receptor beta chains were all obtained from the same sample, sequenced in a study of blood T cell repertoires in COVID-19 (TCRdb year 2020). Libraries were constructed by the immunoSEQ multiplex PCR assay. The table was pulled from immuneACCESS by TCRdb, which kept in-frame rearrangements only. Such tables lose some clones; where checked, under half of the loss comes from unresolved V genes, and the rest has no known cause. The sample has 50,000 to 55,000 clones on record, 70% to 85% of them singletons. Clones ranked in the top ten supply around 15% of the sample. The source material was peripheral blood. These receptors were collected from a human donor in a cohort sampled during active COVID-19.

This clone was observed once. The chain couples TRBV6-6 to TRBJ1-2, with 7 bases that match TRBD1. The CDR3 contains 13 residues. V gave up 6 bases and J gave up 5 bases; unmatched junction bases: 6. Looked up from germline, CDR1 is MNHNY and CDR2 is SVGAGI (reference sequence). The CDR3 reads CASRKGQIYGYTF. Written as DNA, the CDR3 is TGTGCCAGCAGAAAGGGACAGATTTATGGCTACACCTTC.

This clone was detected only once. This rearrangement joins TRBV7-2 to TRBJ1-2; 7 nucleotides line up with TRBD1. The CDR3 spans 13 residues. Per the germline V gene, CDR1 is SGHTA and CDR2 is FQGNSA. Trimming at V came to 5 bases and at J to 4 bases, leaving 4 bases not matched to a gene. The CDR3 DNA sequence: TGTGCCAGCAGCCTCCCAGGGGGCTATGGCTACACCTTC. Translation gives CASSLPGGYGYTF.

V usage is TRBV27 and J usage is TRBJ1-1, with 7 nucleotides matching TRBD1. CDR3 length: 18 residues. Losses at the gene ends were 1 base for V and 1 base for J; bases not matched to a gene: 12. Germline values: CDR1 MNHEY, CDR2 SMNVEV (reference sequence). The CDR3 here is CASSLLLYYRGANTEAFF. In nucleotides, the CDR3 is TGTGCCAGCAGTTTATTACTATACTACAGGGGTGCGAACACTGAAGCTTTCTTT.

DNA of the CDR3: TGCGCCAGCAGCCAAGTATACCTTCGGGACAGGGGATCCGGGGCCAACGTCCTGACTTTC. Translated, it gives CASSQVYLRDRGSGANVLTF. The chain combines TRBV4-1 with TRBJ2-6; 10 positions agree with TRBD1. Germline V CDR1 and CDR2: MGHRA, YSYEKL. The V gene end was trimmed by 1 base and the J gene end by 4 bases; junction bases not matched to a gene: 13. CDR3 size: 20 residues.

The genes are TRBV10-3 and TRBJ1-6; D ambiguous. With 4 bases removed from V and 5 bases from J, the gap between germline ends came to 6 bases. Germline-derived CDR1 and CDR2 are ENHRY and SYGVKD. The CDR3 is 13 residues long. In DNA, the CDR3 is TGTGCCATCAGTGCGGTAAATAATTCACCCCTCCACTTT. This codes for CAISAVNNSPLHF.

The chain carries TRBV29-1 and TRBJ2-5, with D perhaps matching TRBD2 (5 bases). This CDR3 has 12 residues. Germline V gene data show CDR1 as SQVTM and CDR2 as ANQGSEA. With 5 bases removed from V and 5 bases from J, the gap between germline ends came to 12 bases. CDR3 amino acids: CSVSHWRETQYF. The DNA of the CDR3 is TGCAGCGTTTCTCATTGGAGGGAGACCCAGTACTTC.

The chain has TRBV6-2 or TRBV6-3 and TRBJ2-7; 7 bases map to TRBD1. This CDR3 spans 16 amino acids. Germline assignment: CDR1 MNHEY and CDR2 SVGEGT. V gave up 0 bases and J gave up 4 bases; unmatched junction bases: 9. CDR3 in DNA: TGTGCCAGCAGTTACTCAGGTCGGGACAGTGTATACGAGCAGTACTTC. Translated, it gives CASSYSGRDSVYEQYF.

The chain links TRBV4-1 to TRBJ2-7; a weak D match, TRBD1 (6 bases). Germline-derived CDR1 and CDR2 are MGHRA and YSYEKL. The CDR3 sequence is 16 residues long. The V gene lost 2 bases and the J gene lost 5 bases, with 19 bases spanning the gap. CDR3: CASSQLGSGESNEQYF. The CDR3 DNA is TGCGCCAGCAGCCAATTGGGGTCAGGGGAATCCAACGAGCAGTACTTC.

The V call is TRBV4-1, the J call TRBJ2-2; 9 bases line up with TRBD2. This CDR3 comprises 17 residues. V shed 5 bases and J 6 bases; nucleotides not matched to a gene: 13. Germline V CDR1 and CDR2: MGHRA, YSYEKL. The CDR3 sequence is CASSGWERGDVSGELFF. CDR3 coding DNA: TGCGCCAGCAGCGGATGGGAGCGGGGGGATGTATCCGGGGAGCTGTTTTTT.

The chain joins TRBV11-3 to TRBJ1-1; no definite D call. V lost 1 base, J lost 0 bases, and 9 bases lay in between. The CDR3 extends over 15 amino acids. Germline CDR1 reads SGHNT; CDR2 reads YENEEA. The CDR3 DNA follows: TGTGCCAGCAGCTTAGGAGACGGGTTGAACACTGAAGCTTTCTTT. It translates to CASSLGDGLNTEAFF.

The chain employs TRBV6-5 and TRBJ2-5, with D maybe TRBD2 (5 bases). Germline V gene lookup returns CDR1 MNHEY and CDR2 SVGAGI. Trimming stripped 7 bases from V and 4 bases from J, with 10 bases between. This CDR3 is 12 amino acids long. The CDR3 DNA reads TGTGCCAGCACGGGGTACCGAGAGACCCAGTACTTC. Amino acid sequence: CASTGYRETQYF.

This clone was seen more than once but under ten times. The chain carries TRBV11-2 and TRBJ2-2; weak D call: TRBD1 (6 bases). Germline CDR1 is SGHAT and CDR2 is FQNNGV. The germline V and J ends were trimmed by 2 bases and 1 base, with 8 bases remaining between them. This CDR3 has 15 amino acids. The DNA for the CDR3 is TGTGCCAGCAGCTTACTGGACAGGAACACCGGGGAGCTGTTTTTT. This gives the protein CASSLLDRNTGELFF. Looking up the rest from reference TRBV11-2 and TRBJ2-2 gives the full variable domain: EAGVAQSPRYKIIEKRQSVAFWCNPISGHATLYWYQQILGQGPKLLIQFQNNGVVDDSQLPKDRFSAERLKGVDSTLKIQPAKLEDSAVYLCASSLLDRNTGELFFGEGSRLTVL.

The chain is built from TRBV11-2 and TRBJ1-1; D uncertain. V lost 7 bases, J lost 2 bases, and 8 bases lay in between. The CDR3 covers 12 residues. The germline V gene has CDR1 SGHAT and CDR2 FQNNGV. CDR3 sequence (DNA): TGTGCCAGCATCGACATTAACACTGAAGCTTTCTTT. This codes for CASIDINTEAFF.

This chain connects TRBV3-1 (or the pseudogene TRBV3-2) to TRBJ2-2; 9 bases align to TRBD1. V trimming: 4 bases; J trimming: 5 bases; junction bases outside the gene matches: 8. CDR3 length equals 16 residues. The germline CDR1 and CDR2 sequences are LGHDT and YNNKEL (reference sequence). The CDR3 DNA follows: TGTGCCAGCAGCCGGTCGGGACAGGGTAAAACCGGGGAGCTGTTTTTT. Amino acids: CASSRSGQGKTGELFF.

The CDR3 DNA reads TGTGCCAGCAGTGACCCCGACAGGGGGCAAGGAATTCGATCACCCCTCCACTTT. It codes for CASSDPDRGQGIRSPLHF. The V call is TRBV2, the J call TRBJ1-6; 10 bases match TRBD1. The ends lost 3 bases at V and 10 bases at J; junction bases unmatched: 15. From germline, CDR1 is SNHLY and CDR2 FYNNEI. This CDR3 region has 18 residues.

J is TRBJ2-1 and V is TRBV6-1, with 7 bases that match TRBD2. Germline-derived CDR1 and CDR2 are MNHNS and SASEGT. V lost 2 bases, J lost 7 bases, and 8 bases stayed unmatched. This CDR3 comprises 15 residues. CDR3 region: CASSELAGVGNEQFF. The CDR3 region has the DNA TGTGCCAGCAGTGAATTGGCGGGAGTTGGGAATGAGCAGTTCTTC.

This chain connects TRBV9 to TRBJ2-7; 7 bases are a match to TRBD1. V was pared by 4 bases and J by 2 bases, with 6 bases of the junction left unmatched. The CDR3 covers 14 residues. CDR1 and CDR2 (germline): SGDLS, YYNGEE. CDR3 in amino acids: CASSPGTVPYEQYF. The CDR3 coding sequence is TGTGCCAGCAGCCCCGGGACAGTTCCCTACGAGCAGTACTTC.

This chain's CDR3 is CASSQGAKNIQYF. The CDR3 nucleotides read TGTGCCAGCAGTCAGGGGGCCAAAAACATTCAGTACTTC. The rearrangement uses TRBV28 and TRBJ2-4; a weak D match, TRBD1 (6 bases). The length of the CDR3 is 13 residues. Germline V lookup: CDR1 MDHEN, CDR2 SYDVKM. The V end lost 5 bases, the J end lost 1 base, and 6 bases lay between the germline ends.

This clone was counted once. The chain uses TRBV15 and TRBJ2-3, with D possibly TRBD2 on 6 matching bases. The CDR3 sequence is 14 residues long. The V and J ends lost 4 bases and 0 bases respectively, with 8 bases between them. Germline loops: CDR1 LNHNV, CDR2 YYDKDF (reference sequence). DNA of the CDR3: TGTGCCACCAGCACGAGCGGGAGCACAGATACGCAGTATTTT. Translation gives CATSTSGSTDTQYF.

The V gene is TRBV9, the J gene TRBJ1-2; D gene ambiguous. V gave up 6 bases and J gave up 5 bases, with 14 bases separating them. The CDR3 contains 13 residues. Germline CDR1 is SGDLS and CDR2 is YYNGEE. The DNA for the CDR3 is TGTGCCAGCACCCGTAGAGATGAATATGGCTACACCTTC. Translating it yields CASTRRDEYGYTF.

This clone turned up a few times. This chain links TRBV7-9 with TRBJ2-7; tentative D call: TRBD1 (5 bases). This CDR3 contains 13 residues. Germline CDR1 SEHNR, CDR2 FQNEAQ (reference sequence). V gave up 6 bases and J gave up 4 bases, with 13 bases separating them. The CDR3: CASSPKGPYEQYF. The CDR3 bases are TGTGCCAGCAGTCCTAAGGGGCCTTACGAGCAGTACTTC. The whole variable domain, remainder taken from reference TRBV7-9 and TRBJ2-7, is DTGVSQNPRHKITKRGQNVTFRCDPISEHNRLYWYRQTLGQGPEFLTYFQNEAQLEKSRLLSDRFSAERPKGSFSTLEIQRTEQGDSAMYLCASSPKGPYEQYFGPGTRLTVT.

The V gene is TRBV6-5, the J gene TRBJ1-1; tentatively, D is TRBD1 (5 bases). Germline CDR1 and CDR2: MNHEY and SVGAGI. This CDR3 has 14 residues. Trimming left V 2 bases short and J 5 bases short, with 12 bases between. The CDR3 loop reads CASSYAGGGTEAFF. As DNA, the CDR3 is TGTGCCAGCAGTTACGCGGGGGGTGGTACTGAAGCTTTCTTT.

The chain uses TRBV30 and TRBJ2-2, with a tentative D call TRBD2 (6 bases). This CDR3 comprises 15 residues. From germline, CDR1 is GTSNPN and CDR2 SVGIG (reference sequence). The V gene lost 0 bases and the J gene lost 3 bases, with 11 bases spanning the gap. The CDR3 DNA sequence: TGTGCCTGGAGTGTACTTGGAGGGGACACCGGGGAGCTGTTTTTT. Its translation: CAWSVLGGDTGELFF.

This sequence joins TRBV28 and TRBJ2-1, with TRBD2 identical over 10 bases. The V segment lost 5 bases and the J segment 6 bases; nucleotides outside the gene matches: 7. The germline V gene has CDR1 MDHEN and CDR2 SYDVKM. This CDR3 has 15 amino acids. The chain's CDR3 is CASSQAGGPFNEQFF. The CDR3 nucleotides read TGTGCCAGCAGTCAAGCGGGAGGGCCTTTCAATGAGCAGTTCTTC. The full variable domain, in which reference TRBV28 and TRBJ2-1 provide the parts outside the CDR3, is DVKVTQSSRYLVKRTGEKVFLECVQDMDHENMFWYRQDPGLGLRLIYFSYDVKMKEKGDIPEGYSVSREKKERFSLILESASTNQTSMYLCASSQAGGPFNEQFFGPGTRLTVL.